The 20 T cell receptor beta chains below were found in one sample sequenced in a study of blood T cells in healthy people across ages. A second PCR of 7 to 11 cycles used a sample-barcoded 5' primer and a J-beta primer mix. TCRdb used MiXCR to reprocess the 5' RACE reads, holding one entry per CDR3 protein. The sample contains fewer than 800,000 distinct CDR3 sequences, about 32% of which appear only once. The specimen sequenced was blood. These receptors were obtained from a woman aged 80 or over in good health.

This chain links TRBV6-5 with TRBJ2-7; 7 bases agree with TRBD1. Germline assignment: CDR1 MNHEY and CDR2 SVGAGI. V lost 6 bases and J lost 1; bases outside the gene matches: 6. This CDR3 spans 14 amino acids. This CDR3 reads CASRYRDSSYEQYF. The CDR3 nucleotides are TGTGCCAGCAGGTACCGGGACAGTTCCTACGAGCAGTACTTC.

Remarks on this clonotype: Given a much more abundant clone one base away, this may be a read error. The CDR3 sequence: CASSQVAAGGVTQYF. CDR3 nucleotide sequence: TGCGCCAGCAGCCAAGTTGCGGCAGGGGGGGTGACCCAGTACTTC. V usage is TRBV4-3 and J usage is TRBJ2-5; D might be TRBD1 or TRBD2, each matching 7 bases. This CDR3 is 15 amino acids long. Germline V lookup: CDR1 LGHNA, CDR2 YSLEER. V lost 1 base and J 7 bases, leaving 16 bases between the germline ends.

CDR3 DNA sequence: TGTGCCAGCAGTAGAAAGGCAGGGGGCCTGGCTGAAGCTTTCTTT. This translates into CASSRKAGGLAEAFF. This chain uses TRBV27 with TRBJ1-1; 8 bases are shared with TRBD1. Losses at the gene ends were 5 bases for V and 6 bases for J; bases not matched to a gene: 11. The CDR3 covers 15 residues. CDR1 is MNHEY, CDR2 SMNVEV, per germline (reference sequence).

A few counts support this clonotype. The chain employs TRBV4-3 and TRBJ1-3; no definite D call. V was clipped by 1 base and J by 2 bases, with 18 bases between them. In germline, CDR1 is LGHNA, CDR2 YSLEER. This CDR3 is 18 amino acids long. The CDR3 region is CASSQAFHTAATGNTIYF. The CDR3 DNA follows: TGCGCCAGCAGCCAAGCCTTTCATACTGCAGCTACTGGAAACACCATATATTTT.

To note about this clonotype: A much larger clonotype is one base distant, so this may be a read error. The genes are TRBV6-1 and TRBJ2-5; no firm D call. Gene TRBJ2-7 matches the end of the DNA better, so the J call may be wrong. The CDR3 has 14 residues. Germline V gene sequence: CDR1 MNHNS, CDR2 SASEGT. The CDR3: CAGSEAWALYEQYF. CDR3 in DNA: TGTGCCGGCAGTGAAGCGTGGGCTCTCTACGAGCAGTACTTC.

This clonotype was seen repeatedly, ten times or more. The CDR3 coding sequence is TGCAGCGTTGAGCTGAACACTGAAGCTTTCTTT. This gives the protein CSVELNTEAFF. V gene TRBV29-1 combines with J gene TRBJ1-1; D is unclear. CDR1 is SQVTM and CDR2 is ANQGSEA in the germline V gene. The ends were cut back, 3 bases at V and 0 bases at J, with 2 bases in the middle. This CDR3 has 11 amino acids.

The chain joins TRBV9 to TRBJ1-2, with TRBD1 identical over 9 bases. Germline V gene sequence: CDR1 SGDLS, CDR2 YYNGEE. Unmatched junction bases numbered 6, after V lost 4 bases and J lost 5 bases. The CDR3 is made up of 14 amino acids. Here the CDR3 reads CASSRSDRGYGYTF. The DNA for the CDR3 is TGTGCCAGCAGCAGATCGGACAGGGGTTATGGCTACACCTTC.

In its sample, this clonotype was seen many times. The chain combines TRBV20-1 with TRBJ2-3; D unresolved. Germline lookup yields CDR1 DFQATT and CDR2 SNEGSKA (reference sequence). The germline V and J ends were trimmed by 7 bases and 3 bases, with 8 bases remaining between them. The length of the CDR3 is 11 residues. The CDR3 reads CSGRHTDTQYF. As DNA, the CDR3 is TGCAGTGGGCGGCATACAGATACGCAGTATTTT.

This clonotype was counted many times. V usage is TRBV20-1 and J usage is TRBJ1-4; D is undetermined. The ends were cut back, 2 bases at V and 7 bases at J, with 11 bases in the middle. The CDR3 runs 13 residues. Germline CDR1 reads DFQATT; CDR2 reads SNEGSKA (reference sequence). The chain's CDR3 is CSARPMGSEKLFF. In DNA form, the CDR3 reads TGCAGTGCTAGACCCATGGGAAGTGAAAAACTGTTTTTT.

The chain joins TRBV7-2 to TRBJ2-3, with D possibly TRBD2 on 5 matching bases. CDR3 length: 16 residues. CDR1 SGHTA and CDR2 FQGNSA come from the germline V gene. The ends were cut back, 1 base at V and 0 bases at J, with 11 bases in the middle. The CDR3 is CASSLGVLDSTDTQYF. The DNA for the CDR3 is TGTGCCAGCAGCTTAGGGGTACTAGATAGCACAGATACGCAGTATTTT.

This clonotype was seen repeatedly, ten times or more. V gene TRBV7-9 combines with J gene TRBJ2-3; tentatively, D is TRBD2 (7 bases). This CDR3 has 15 residues. Germline CDR1 and CDR2: SEHNR and FQNEAQ (reference sequence). V shed 0 bases and J shed 1 base, with 8 bases lying between them. The CDR3 loop reads CASSLAGGRTDTQYF. The CDR3 nucleotides are TGTGCCAGCAGCTTAGCGGGGGGGCGCACAGATACGCAGTATTTT.

As DNA, the CDR3 is TGTGCCACCAGCGAGGGGGCAGACTATGGCTACACCTTC. This translates into CATSEGADYGYTF. V usage is TRBV15 and J usage is TRBJ1-2; 7 bases are shared with TRBD1. V was clipped by 5 bases and J by 3 bases; unmatched bases: 3. Germline CDR1 reads LNHNV; CDR2 reads YYDKDF (reference sequence). CDR3 length: 13 amino acids.

This clonotype came up many times. The chain carries TRBV29-1 and TRBJ1-5, with 9 bases fitting TRBD1. Germline V gene data show CDR1 as SQVTM and CDR2 as ANQGSEA. Trimming cost V 2 bases and J 1 base; bases outside gene matches: 3. CDR3 length: 15 residues. The DNA for the CDR3 is TGCAGCGTTGAAACCGGGACAGGGAGCAATCAGCCCCAGCATTTT. Translation: CSVETGTGSNQPQHF.

The chain combines TRBV12-3 or TRBV12-4 with TRBJ2-3, with 14 bases matching TRBD2. V was clipped by 5 bases and J by 4 bases; unmatched bases: 5. The CDR3 loop spans 16 amino acids. CDR3 in DNA: TGTGCCAGCAGTCTCGGGACTAGCGGGAGAGCAGATACGCAGTATTTT. Translation gives CASSLGTSGRADTQYF.

There are many counts of this clonotype. The chain is built from TRBV7-6 and TRBJ2-7, with D unclear. The CDR3 has 13 amino acids. CDR1 is SGHVS and CDR2 is FNYEAQ in the germline V gene. Trimming stripped 1 base from V and 7 bases from J, with 11 bases between. The CDR3 coding sequence is TGTGCCAGCAGCTTAGGCCCAAGCCGGGAGCAGTACTTC. Translated, it gives CASSLGPSREQYF.

A note on this clonotype: This may stem from a read error, because a much larger clone lies one nucleotide away. This chain uses TRBV5-1 with TRBJ1-1; D not certain. Germline CDR1 reads SGHRS; CDR2 reads YFSETQ. CDR3 size: 14 residues. The CDR3 nucleotides read TGCGCCAGCAGCGCCGCCCAGATGAACGCTGAAGCTTTCTTT. Translated, it gives CASSAAQMNAEAFF.

This clonotype has ten or more counts. The chain recombines TRBV7-8 with TRBJ2-7; D possibly corresponds to TRBD1 (6 bases). Between the trimmed V and J ends, which lost 1 base and 5 bases, there was a span of 9 bases. Germline values: CDR1 SGHVS, CDR2 FQNEAQ. The CDR3 contains 13 residues. This CDR3 is CASSLVQGDEQYF. In nucleotides, the CDR3 is TGTGCCAGCAGCTTAGTACAGGGAGACGAGCAGTACTTC.

This clonotype was seen ten or more times. The chain uses TRBV10-2 and TRBJ2-4; TRBD2 agrees at 7 bases. V lost 8 bases, J lost 5 bases, and 15 bases stayed unmatched. Germline-derived CDR1 and CDR2 are WSHSY and SAAADI. CDR3 length: 16 residues. The CDR3 DNA reads as TGCGCCAGCCGGCCTATCACAGGACTAGTCGAAAACATTCAGTACTTC. Translated, it gives CASRPITGLVENIQYF.

This sequence joins TRBV3-1 and TRBJ2-3; the match to TRBD1 covers 8 bases. Germline-derived CDR1 and CDR2 are LGHDT and YNNKEL (reference sequence). The CDR3 runs to 13 residues. V trimming: 6 bases; J trimming: 4 bases; junction bases outside the gene matches: 3. The CDR3 spells CASSQQGADTQYF. CDR3 nucleotides: TGTGCCAGCAGTCAACAGGGGGCAGATACGCAGTATTTT.

At least ten counts were recorded for this clonotype. The chain is built from TRBV20-1 and TRBJ2-1; TRBD2 matches 9 bases. Germline CDR1 and CDR2: DFQATT and SNEGSKA (reference sequence). Trimming cost V 5 bases and J 2 bases; bases outside gene matches: 4. The CDR3 consists of 14 residues. CDR3 DNA: TGCAGTGCTGAGCCTAGCGGGGCCTACAATGAGCAGTTCTTC. Translation: CSAEPSGAYNEQFF.